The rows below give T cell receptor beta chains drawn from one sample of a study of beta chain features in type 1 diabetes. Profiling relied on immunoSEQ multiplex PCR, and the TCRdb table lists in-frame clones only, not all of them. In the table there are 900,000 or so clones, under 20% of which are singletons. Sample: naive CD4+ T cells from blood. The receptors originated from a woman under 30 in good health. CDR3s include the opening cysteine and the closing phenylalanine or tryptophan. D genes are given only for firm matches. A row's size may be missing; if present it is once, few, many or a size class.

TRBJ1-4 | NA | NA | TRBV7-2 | CASRGLLNEKLFF | TGTGCCAGCAGGGGACTGCTCAATGAAAAACTGTTTTTT
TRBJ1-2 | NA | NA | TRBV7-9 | CASSLGELRYGYTF | TGTGCCAGCAGCTTAGGGGAACTCCGATATGGCTACACCTTC
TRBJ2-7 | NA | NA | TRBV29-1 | CSVALGPTYEQYF | TGCAGCGTTGCCCTGGGGCCAACCTACGAGCAGTACTTC
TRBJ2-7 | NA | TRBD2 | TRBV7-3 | CASSQAGGTSEQYF | TGTGCCAGCAGTCAGGCGGGAGGAACGTCCGAGCAGTACTTC
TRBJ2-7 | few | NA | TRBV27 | CASSLDAGTTYEQYF | TGTGCCAGCAGTCTGGATGCCGGGACAACCTACGAGCAGTACTTC
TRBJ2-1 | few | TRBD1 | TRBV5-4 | CASSSPAGTGNNEQFF | TGTGCCAGCAGCTCTCCCGCCGGGACAGGGAACAATGAGCAGTTCTTC
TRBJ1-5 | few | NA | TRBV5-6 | CASSSSRINQPQHF | TGTGCCAGCAGCTCGTCTCGGATCAATCAGCCCCAGCATTTT
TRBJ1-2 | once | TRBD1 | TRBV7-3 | CASSLSRETGVSYGYTF | TGTGCCAGCAGCTTAAGCCGGGAGACAGGGGTCAGCTATGGCTACACCTTC
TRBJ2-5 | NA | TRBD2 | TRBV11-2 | CASSSRLAGGETQYF | TGTGCCAGCAGCTCAAGACTAGCGGGAGGGGAGACCCAGTACTTC
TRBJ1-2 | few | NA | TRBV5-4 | CASSFPGRKAYGYTF | TGTGCCAGCAGCTTTCCCGGCAGAAAGGCCTATGGCTACACCTTC
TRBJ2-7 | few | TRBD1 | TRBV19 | CASSILYLPGQGYEQYF | TGTGCCAGTAGTATACTTTACCTACCGGGACAGGGCTACGAGCAGTACTTC
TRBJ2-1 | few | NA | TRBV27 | CASSLNRNSYNEQFF | TGTGCCAGCAGTTTGAACAGAAATTCCTACAATGAGCAGTTCTTC
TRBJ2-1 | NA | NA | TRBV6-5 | CASSYSFSLANEQFF | TGTGCCAGCAGTTACTCGTTTAGTTTGGCGAATGAGCAGTTCTTC
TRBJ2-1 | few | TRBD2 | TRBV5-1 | CASSLLAGGIYNEQFF | TGCGCCAGCAGCTTACTAGCGGGAGGGATTTACAATGAGCAGTTCTTC
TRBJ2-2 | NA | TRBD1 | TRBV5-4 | CASSLLDRSTGELFF | TGTGCCAGCAGCTTACTGGACAGGTCAACCGGGGAGCTGTTTTTT
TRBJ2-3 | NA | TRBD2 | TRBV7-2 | CASSLLAGWGTDTQYF | TGTGCCAGCAGCCTACTAGCGGGGTGGGGCACAGATACGCAGTATTTT
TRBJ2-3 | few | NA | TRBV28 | CASSSSGISDTQYF | TGTGCCAGCAGTTCTTCAGGGATTTCAGATACGCAGTATTTT
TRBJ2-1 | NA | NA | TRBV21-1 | CASSTPLADQDNEQFF | TGTGCCAGCAGCACCCCTCTTGCGGACCAAGACAATGAGCAGTTCTTC
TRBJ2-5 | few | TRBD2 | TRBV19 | CASSILAGGLETQYF | TGTGCCAGTAGTATCTTAGCGGGAGGGTTAGAGACCCAGTACTTC
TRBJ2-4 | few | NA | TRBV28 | CASRAEAKNIQYF | TGTGCCAGCAGGGCCGAAGCCAAAAACATTCAGTACTTC
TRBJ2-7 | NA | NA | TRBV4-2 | CASSQYGAYEQYF | TGTGCCAGCAGCCAGTACGGGGCCTACGAGCAGTACTTC
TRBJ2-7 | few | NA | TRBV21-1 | CASSKEKASGPYEQYF | TGTGCCAGCAGCAAAGAGAAGGCTAGCGGCCCCTACGAGCAGTACTTC
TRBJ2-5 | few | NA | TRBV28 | CASSLGLAEETQYF | TGTGCCAGCAGTTTGGGGTTAGCGGAAGAGACCCAGTACTTC
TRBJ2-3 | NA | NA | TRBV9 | CASSWATGTDTQYF | TGTGCCAGCAGTTGGGCCACGGGGACAGATACGCAGTATTTT
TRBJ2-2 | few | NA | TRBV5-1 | CASSLWLSDTGELFF | TGCGCCAGCAGCTTGTGGCTTTCCGACACCGGGGAGCTGTTTTTT
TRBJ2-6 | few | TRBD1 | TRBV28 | CASKQGTHSGANVLTF | TGTGCCAGCAAACAGGGGACGCACTCTGGGGCCAACGTCCTGACTTTC
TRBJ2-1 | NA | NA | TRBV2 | CAKGVGDNEQFF | TGTGCCAAAGGGGTAGGGGACAATGAGCAGTTCTTC
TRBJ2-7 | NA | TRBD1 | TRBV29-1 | CSVEDPGQGPYEQYF | TGCAGCGTTGAAGATCCCGGACAGGGTCCCTACGAGCAGTACTTC
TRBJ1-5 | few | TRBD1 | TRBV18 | CASSPGTGGRQPQHF | TGTGCCAGCTCACCAGGGACAGGGGGACGTCAGCCCCAGCATTTT
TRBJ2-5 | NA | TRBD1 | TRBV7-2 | CASSTTGALTQYF | TGTGCCAGCAGCACTACAGGGGCCCTGACCCAGTACTTC
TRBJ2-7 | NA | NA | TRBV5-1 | CASSLELPYETRYF | TGCGCCAGCAGCTTGGAACTCCCCTATGAGACCCGGTACTTC
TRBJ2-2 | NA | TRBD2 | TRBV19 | CASSFFGTSYSGELFF | TGTGCCAGTAGTTTTTTCGGGACTAGTTATTCCGGGGAGCTGTTTTTT
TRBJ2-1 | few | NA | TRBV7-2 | CASSLNQGSNEQFF | TGTGCCAGCAGCTTAAATCAGGGATCTAATGAGCAGTTCTTC
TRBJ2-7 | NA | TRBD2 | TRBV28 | CASSWTSGLLSYEQYF | TGTGCCAGCAGTTGGACTAGCGGGTTACTCTCCTACGAGCAGTACTTC
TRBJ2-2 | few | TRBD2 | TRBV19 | CASSSGLAGVVGELFF | TGTGCCAGTAGTAGCGGACTAGCGGGAGTTGTCGGGGAGCTGTTTTTT
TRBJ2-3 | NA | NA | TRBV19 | CASSYRGRGSSTDTQYF | TGTGCCAGTAGTTATCGAGGAAGGGGTTCTAGCACAGATACGCAGTATTTT
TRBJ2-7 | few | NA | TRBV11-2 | CASSSTRGTVYEQYF | TGTGCCAGCAGCTCTACGCGCGGGACAGTCTACGAGCAGTACTTC
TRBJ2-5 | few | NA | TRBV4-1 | CASSQFRGETQYF | TGCGCCAGCAGCCAATTTCGTGGGGAGACCCAGTACTTC
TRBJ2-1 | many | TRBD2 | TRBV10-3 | CATASGVGDEQFF | TGTGCCACCGCTAGCGGTGTGGGGGATGAGCAGTTCTTC
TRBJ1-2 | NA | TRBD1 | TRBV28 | CASSLTGYGYTF | TGTGCCAGCAGTCTGACAGGGTATGGCTACACCTTC
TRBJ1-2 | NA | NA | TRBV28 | CASSFQTVLYGYTF | TGTGCCAGCAGTTTCCAGACAGTCCTCTATGGCTACACCTTC
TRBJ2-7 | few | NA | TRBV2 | CASSFTGYEQYF | TGTGCCAGCAGTTTTACAGGGTACGAGCAGTACTTC
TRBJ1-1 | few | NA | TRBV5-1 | CASSSGSLRGRTEAFF | TGCGCCAGCAGCTCAGGGAGTCTGCGCGGTCGGACTGAAGCTTTCTTT
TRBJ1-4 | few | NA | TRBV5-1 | CASSWAGANEKLFF | TGCGCCAGCAGCTGGGCAGGGGCTAATGAAAAACTGTTTTTT
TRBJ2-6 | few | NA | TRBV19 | CASSFWGYISGANVLTF | TGTGCCAGTAGTTTTTGGGGATATATCTCTGGGGCCAACGTCCTGACTTTC
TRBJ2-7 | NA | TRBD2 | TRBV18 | CASSPPGLAGGSSYEQYF | TGTGCCAGCTCACCACCGGGACTAGCGGGAGGGAGCTCCTACGAGCAGTACTTC
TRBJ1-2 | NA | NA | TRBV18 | CASSPRGETNYGYTF | TGTGCCAGCTCACCACGGGGGGAGACTAACTATGGCTACACCTTC
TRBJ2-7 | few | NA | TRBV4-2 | CASSPLDSRDFSTAYEQYF | TGTGCCAGCAGCCCCTTAGATAGCCGGGACTTCAGTACCGCCTACGAGCAGTACTTC
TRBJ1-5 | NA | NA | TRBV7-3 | CASSLDRYSNQPQHF | TGTGCCAGCAGCTTAGACAGGTATAGCAATCAGCCCCAGCATTTT